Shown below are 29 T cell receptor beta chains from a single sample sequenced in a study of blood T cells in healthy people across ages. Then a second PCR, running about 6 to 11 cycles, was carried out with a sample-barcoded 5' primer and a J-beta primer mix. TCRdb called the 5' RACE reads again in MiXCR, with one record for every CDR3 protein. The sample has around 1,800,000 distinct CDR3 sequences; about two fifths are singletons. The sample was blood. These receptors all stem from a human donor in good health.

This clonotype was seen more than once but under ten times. CDR3 protein: CASSQDLNGREEQFF. In DNA form, the CDR3 reads TGTGCCAGCAGCCAAGATCTTAACGGGAGGGAAGAGCAGTTCTTC. The chain links TRBV4-2 to TRBJ2-1; TRBD2 agrees at 8 bases. J lost 10 bases, V lost 0 bases, and 8 bases had no gene match. The CDR3 sequence is 15 residues long. The germline CDR1 and CDR2 sequences are LGHNA and YNFKEQ.

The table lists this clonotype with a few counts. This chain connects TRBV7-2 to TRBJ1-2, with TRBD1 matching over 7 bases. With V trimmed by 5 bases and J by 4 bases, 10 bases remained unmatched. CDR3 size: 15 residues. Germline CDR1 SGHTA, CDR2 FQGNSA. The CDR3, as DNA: TGTGCCAGCAGCCAAAGACGCAGGGGGTCCTATGGCTACACCTTC. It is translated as CASSQRRRGSYGYTF.

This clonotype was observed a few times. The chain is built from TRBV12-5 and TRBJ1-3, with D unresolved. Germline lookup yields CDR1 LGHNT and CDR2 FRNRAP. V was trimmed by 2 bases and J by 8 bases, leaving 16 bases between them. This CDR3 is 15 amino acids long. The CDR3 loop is CASGLYGERGDTIYF. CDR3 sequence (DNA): TGTGCTAGTGGTTTGTACGGTGAAAGAGGAGACACCATATATTTT.

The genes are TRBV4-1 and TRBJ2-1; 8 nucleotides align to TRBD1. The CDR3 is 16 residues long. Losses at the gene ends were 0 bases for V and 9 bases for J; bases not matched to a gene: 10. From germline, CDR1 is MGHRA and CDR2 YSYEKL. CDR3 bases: TGCGCCAGCAGCCAAGATCCCAGGGGGCAAGGGAGTGAGCAGTTCTTC. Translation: CASSQDPRGQGSEQFF.

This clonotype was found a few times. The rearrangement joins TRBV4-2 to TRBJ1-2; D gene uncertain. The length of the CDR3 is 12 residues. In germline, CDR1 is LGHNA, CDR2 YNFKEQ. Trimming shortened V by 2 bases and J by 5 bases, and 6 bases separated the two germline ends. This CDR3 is CASSQSHYGYTF. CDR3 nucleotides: TGTGCCAGCAGCCAAAGCCATTATGGCTACACCTTC.

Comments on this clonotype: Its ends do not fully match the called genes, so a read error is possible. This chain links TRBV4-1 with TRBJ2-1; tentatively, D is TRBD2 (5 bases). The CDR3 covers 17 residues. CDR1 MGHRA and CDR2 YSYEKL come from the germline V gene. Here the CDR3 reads CASTTRQLEGSFNEQFF. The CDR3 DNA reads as TGCGCCAGCACTACCCGTCAACTAGAGGGCTCCTTCAATGAGCAGTTCTTC.

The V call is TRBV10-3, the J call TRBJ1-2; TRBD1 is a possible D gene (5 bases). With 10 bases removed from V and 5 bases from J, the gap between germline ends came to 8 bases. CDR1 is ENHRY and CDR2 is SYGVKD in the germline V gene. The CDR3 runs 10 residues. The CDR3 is CATTVYGYTF. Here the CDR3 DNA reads TGTGCCACGACAGTTTATGGCTACACCTTC.

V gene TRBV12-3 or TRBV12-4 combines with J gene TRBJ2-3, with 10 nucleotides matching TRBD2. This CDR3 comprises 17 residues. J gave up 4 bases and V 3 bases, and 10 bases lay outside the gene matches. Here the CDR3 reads CASSFGGAGGPSDTQYF. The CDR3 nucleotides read TGTGCCAGCAGTTTTGGGGGAGCGGGGGGGCCCTCAGATACGCAGTATTTT.

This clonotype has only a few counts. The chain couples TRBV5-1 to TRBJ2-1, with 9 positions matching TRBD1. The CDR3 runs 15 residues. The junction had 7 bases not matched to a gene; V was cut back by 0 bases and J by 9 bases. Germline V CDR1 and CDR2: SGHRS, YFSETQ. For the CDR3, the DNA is TGCGCCAGCAGCTTGGAAGGACAGGGGTTGACTGAGCAGTTCTTC. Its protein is CASSLEGQGLTEQFF.

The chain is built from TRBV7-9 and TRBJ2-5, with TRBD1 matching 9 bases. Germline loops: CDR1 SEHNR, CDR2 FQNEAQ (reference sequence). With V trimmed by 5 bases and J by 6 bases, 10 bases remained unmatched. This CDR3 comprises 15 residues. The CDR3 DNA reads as TGTGCCAGCAGCCCACTCCTACAGGGGGCAAAGACCCAGTACTTC. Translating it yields CASSPLLQGAKTQYF.

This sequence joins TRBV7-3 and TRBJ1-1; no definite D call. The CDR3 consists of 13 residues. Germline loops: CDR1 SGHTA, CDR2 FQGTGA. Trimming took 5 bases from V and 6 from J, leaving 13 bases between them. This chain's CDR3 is CASSPGPRAEAFF. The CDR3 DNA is TGTGCCAGCAGCCCCGGGCCTCGGGCTGAAGCTTTCTTT.

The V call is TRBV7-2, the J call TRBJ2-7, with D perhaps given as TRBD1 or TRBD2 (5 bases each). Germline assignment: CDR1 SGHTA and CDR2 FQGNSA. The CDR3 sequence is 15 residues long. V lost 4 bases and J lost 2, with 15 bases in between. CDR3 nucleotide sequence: TGTGCCAGCAGCTCGGGACCCGAGGCCCCCTACGAGCAGTACTTC. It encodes CASSSGPEAPYEQYF.

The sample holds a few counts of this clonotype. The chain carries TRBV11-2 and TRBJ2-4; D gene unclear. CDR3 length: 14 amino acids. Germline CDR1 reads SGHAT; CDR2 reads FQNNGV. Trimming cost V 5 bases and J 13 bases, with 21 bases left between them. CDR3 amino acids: CASSPSSGSVEQYF. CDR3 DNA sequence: TGTGCCAGCAGCCCGTCGTCCGGCAGCGTAGAGCAGTACTTC.

The CDR3 sequence is CASSQDLTMADTQYF. The CDR3 DNA reads TGCGCCAGCAGCCAAGATCTGACGATGGCAGATACGCAGTATTTT. The chain couples TRBV4-3 to TRBJ2-3; D not resolved. Germline V gene sequence: CDR1 LGHNA, CDR2 YSLEER. CDR3 length: 15 residues. Trimming removed 0 bases from V and 4 bases from J, with 11 bases in between.

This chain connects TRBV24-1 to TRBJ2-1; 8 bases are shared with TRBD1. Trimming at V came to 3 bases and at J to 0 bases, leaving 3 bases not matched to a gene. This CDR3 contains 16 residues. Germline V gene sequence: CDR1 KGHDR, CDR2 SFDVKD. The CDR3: CATSDLGQGSYNEQFF. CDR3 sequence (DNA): TGTGCCACCAGTGATCTTGGACAGGGCTCCTACAATGAGCAGTTCTTC.

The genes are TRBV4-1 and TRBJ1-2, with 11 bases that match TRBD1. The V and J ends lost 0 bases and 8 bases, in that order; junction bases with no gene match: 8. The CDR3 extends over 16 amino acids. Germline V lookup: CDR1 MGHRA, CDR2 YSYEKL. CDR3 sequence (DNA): TGCGCCAGCAGCCAAGATCAACCGGGACAGGGGGACGGCTACACCTTC. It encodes CASSQDQPGQGDGYTF.

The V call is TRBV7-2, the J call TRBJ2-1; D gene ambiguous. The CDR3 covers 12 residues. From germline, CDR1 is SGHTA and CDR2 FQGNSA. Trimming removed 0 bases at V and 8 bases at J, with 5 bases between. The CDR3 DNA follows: TGTGCCAGCAGCTTAGCGCAATATGAGCAGTTCTTC. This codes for CASSLAQYEQFF.

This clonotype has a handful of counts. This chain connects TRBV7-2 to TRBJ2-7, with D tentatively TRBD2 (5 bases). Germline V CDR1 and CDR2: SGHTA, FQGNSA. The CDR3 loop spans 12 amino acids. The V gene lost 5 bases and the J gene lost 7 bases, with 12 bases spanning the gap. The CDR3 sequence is CASSAGRWEQYF. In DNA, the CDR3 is TGTGCCAGCAGCGCGGGTCGTTGGGAGCAGTACTTC.

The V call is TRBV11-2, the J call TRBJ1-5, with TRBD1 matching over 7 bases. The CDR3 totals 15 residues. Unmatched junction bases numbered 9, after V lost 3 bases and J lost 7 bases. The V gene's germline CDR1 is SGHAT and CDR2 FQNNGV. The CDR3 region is CASSFDTGEGQPQHF. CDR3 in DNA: TGTGCCAGCAGCTTCGATACAGGGGAGGGCCAGCCCCAGCATTTT.

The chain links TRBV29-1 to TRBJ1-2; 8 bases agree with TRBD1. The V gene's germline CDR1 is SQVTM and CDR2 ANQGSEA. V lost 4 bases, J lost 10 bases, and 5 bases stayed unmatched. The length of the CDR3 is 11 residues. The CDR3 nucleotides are TGCAGCGTTGTTCAGGGGGCCGACTACACCTTC. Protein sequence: CSVVQGADYTF. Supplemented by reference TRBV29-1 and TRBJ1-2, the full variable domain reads SAVISQKPSRDICQRGTSLTIQCQVDSQVTMMFWYRQQPGQSLTLIATANQGSEATYESGFVIDKFPISRPNLTFSTLTVSNMSPEDSSIYLCSVVQGADYTFGSGTRLTVV.

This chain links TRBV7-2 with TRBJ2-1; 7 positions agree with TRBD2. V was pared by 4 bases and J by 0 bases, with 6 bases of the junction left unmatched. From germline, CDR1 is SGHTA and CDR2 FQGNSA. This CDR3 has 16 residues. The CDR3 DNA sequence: TGTGCCAGCAGCTGGGCGCGGGGGAGCTCCTACAATGAGCAGTTCTTC. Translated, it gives CASSWARGSSYNEQFF.

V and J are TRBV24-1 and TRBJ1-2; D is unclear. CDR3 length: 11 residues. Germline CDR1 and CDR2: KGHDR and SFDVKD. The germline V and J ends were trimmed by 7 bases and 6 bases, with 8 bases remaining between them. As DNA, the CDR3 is TGTGCCACCAGCGGGCTCGATGGCTACACCTTC. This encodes CATSGLDGYTF.

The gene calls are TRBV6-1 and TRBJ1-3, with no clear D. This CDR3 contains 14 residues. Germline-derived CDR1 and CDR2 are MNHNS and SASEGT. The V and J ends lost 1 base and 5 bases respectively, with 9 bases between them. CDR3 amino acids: CASSEVSSRNTIYF. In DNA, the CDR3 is TGTGCCAGCAGTGAAGTCTCTTCCCGAAACACCATATATTTT.

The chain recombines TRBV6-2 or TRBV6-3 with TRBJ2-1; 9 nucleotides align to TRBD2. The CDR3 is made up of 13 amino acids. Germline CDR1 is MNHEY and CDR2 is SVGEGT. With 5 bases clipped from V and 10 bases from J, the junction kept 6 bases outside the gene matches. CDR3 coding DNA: TGTGCCAGCAGTACTTCTAGCGGGGTCGAGCAGTTCTTC. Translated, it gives CASSTSSGVEQFF.

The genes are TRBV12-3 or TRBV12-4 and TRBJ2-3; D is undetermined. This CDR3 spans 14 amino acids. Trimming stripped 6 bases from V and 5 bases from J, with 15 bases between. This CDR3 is CASRKGIRIDTQYF. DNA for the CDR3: TGTGCCAGCAGAAAAGGGATTAGGATAGATACGCAGTATTTT.

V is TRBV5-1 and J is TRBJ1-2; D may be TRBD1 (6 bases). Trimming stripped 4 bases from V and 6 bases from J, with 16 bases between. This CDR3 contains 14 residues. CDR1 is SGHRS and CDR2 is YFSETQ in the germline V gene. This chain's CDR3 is CASSQTGPLHGYTF. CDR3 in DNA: TGCGCCAGCAGCCAGACAGGACCCTTGCATGGCTACACCTTC.

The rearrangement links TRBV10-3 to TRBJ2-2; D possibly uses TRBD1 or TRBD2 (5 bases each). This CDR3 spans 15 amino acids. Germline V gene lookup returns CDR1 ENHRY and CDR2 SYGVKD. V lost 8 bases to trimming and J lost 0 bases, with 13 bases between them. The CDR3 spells CAICRDPPNTGELFF. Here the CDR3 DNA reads TGTGCCATCTGCCGGGACCCACCGAACACCGGGGAGCTGTTTTTT.

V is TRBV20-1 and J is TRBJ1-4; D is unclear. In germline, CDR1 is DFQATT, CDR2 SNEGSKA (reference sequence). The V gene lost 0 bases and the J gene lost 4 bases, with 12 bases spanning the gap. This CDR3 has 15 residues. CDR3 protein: CSARDRRHGNEKLFF. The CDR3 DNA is TGCAGTGCTAGAGATAGGAGGCATGGTAATGAAAAACTGTTTTTT.

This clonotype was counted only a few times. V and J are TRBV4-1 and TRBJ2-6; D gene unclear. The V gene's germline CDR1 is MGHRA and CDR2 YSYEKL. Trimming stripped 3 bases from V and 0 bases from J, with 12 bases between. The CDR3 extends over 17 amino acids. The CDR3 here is CASSHETPISGANVLTF. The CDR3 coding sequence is TGCGCCAGCAGCCATGAGACTCCTATCTCTGGGGCCAACGTCCTGACTTTC.